Each of the 5 T cell receptor beta chains below was sequenced from the same sample in a study of early stage breast cancer tumors. Measured with immunoSEQ multiplex PCR; TCRdb has only the in-frame clones, and not every one. The sample holds around 20,000 clones, around 83% seen once. Sequencing input: blood. These receptors all come from an older person with breast cancer.

The chain recombines TRBV19 with TRBJ2-7; TRBD1 matches at 9 bases. J lost 4 bases, V lost 4 bases, and 8 bases had no gene match. Germline V lookup: CDR1 LNHDA, CDR2 SQIVND (reference sequence). The CDR3 has 15 residues. The CDR3 is CASSSPGQGMYEQYF. The CDR3 nucleotides read TGTGCCAGTAGTAGCCCGGGACAGGGTATGTACGAGCAGTACTTC.

This chain uses TRBV7-8 with TRBJ1-5; 7 positions match TRBD1. The V gene end was trimmed by 1 base and the J gene end by 9 bases; junction bases not matched to a gene: 12. CDR3 length: 16 amino acids. Germline V gene sequence: CDR1 SGHVS, CDR2 FQNEAQ. CDR3 sequence (DNA): TGTGCCAGCAGCTTAGGGGACAGCGGCGGGGGGCGGCCCCAGCATTTT. It yields the protein CASSLGDSGGGRPQHF. Full variable domain (rest looked up from reference TRBV7-8 and TRBJ1-5): GAGVSQSPRYKVAKRGQDVALRCDPISGHVSLFWYQQALGQGPEFLTYFQNEAQLDKSGLPSDRFFAERPEGSVSTLKIQRTQQEDSAVYLCASSLGDSGGGRPQHFGDGTRLSIL.

The J gene is TRBJ1-2, the V gene TRBV5-1; tentatively, D is TRBD1 (6 bases). V lost 1 base, J lost 5 bases, and 12 bases lay in between. The germline V gene has CDR1 SGHRS and CDR2 YFSETQ. CDR3 size: 14 residues. CDR3 amino acids: CASSLSAGVYGYTF. The CDR3 DNA is TGCGCCAGCAGCTTGTCGGCAGGGGTTTATGGCTACACCTTC.

The chain couples TRBV5-1 to TRBJ1-1, with D possibly TRBD1 on 5 matching bases. Germline V gene data show CDR1 as SGHRS and CDR2 as YFSETQ. CDR3 size: 14 residues. V was cut by 4 bases and J by 4 bases, with 14 bases left in between. CDR3: CASSTHGGITEAFF. In DNA form, the CDR3 reads TGCGCCAGCAGCACACACGGGGGGATCACTGAAGCTTTCTTT. The full variable domain, with the rest looked up from reference TRBV5-1 and TRBJ1-1, is KAGVTQTPRYLIKTRGQQVTLSCSPISGHRSVSWYQQTPGQGLQFLFEYFSETQRNKGNFPGRFSGRQFSNSRSEMNVSTLELGDSALYLCASSTHGGITEAFFGQGTRLTVV.

V is TRBV19 and J is TRBJ2-7, with 8 positions matching TRBD2. The V gene's germline CDR1 is LNHDA and CDR2 SQIVND (reference sequence). There are 16 residues in the CDR3. The V gene end was trimmed by 0 bases and the J gene end by 2 bases; junction bases not matched to a gene: 6. CDR3 protein: CASSIEGTRGAYEQYF. The CDR3 nucleotides are TGTGCCAGTAGTATAGAGGGGACTAGGGGGGCCTACGAGCAGTACTTC.